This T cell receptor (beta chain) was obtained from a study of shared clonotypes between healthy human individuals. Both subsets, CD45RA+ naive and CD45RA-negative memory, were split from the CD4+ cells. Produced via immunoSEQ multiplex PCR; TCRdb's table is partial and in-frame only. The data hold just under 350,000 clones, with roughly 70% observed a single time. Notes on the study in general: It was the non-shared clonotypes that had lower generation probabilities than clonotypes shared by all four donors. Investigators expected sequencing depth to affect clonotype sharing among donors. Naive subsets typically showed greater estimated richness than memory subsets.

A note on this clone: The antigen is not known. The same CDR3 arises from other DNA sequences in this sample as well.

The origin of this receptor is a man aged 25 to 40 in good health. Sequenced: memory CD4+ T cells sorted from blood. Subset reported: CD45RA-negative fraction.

CDR3 sequence (DNA): TGTGCCAGCAGCCCCACGGGCCTCCAAGAGACCCAGTACTTC. Translation gives CASSPTGLQETQYF. The V and J genes are TRBV7-3 and TRBJ2-5; D is unclear. This CDR3 comprises 14 residues. Germline V gene lookup returns CDR1 SGHTA and CDR2 FQGTGA. V lost 5 bases to trimming and J lost 1 base, with 11 bases between them. The entire variable domain, with the rest obtained from reference TRBV7-3 and TRBJ2-5, is as follows: GAGVSQTPSNKVTEKGKYVELRCDPISGHTALYWYRQSLGQGPEFLIYFQGTGAADDSGLPNDRFFAVRPEGSVSTLKIQRTERGDSAVYLCASSPTGLQETQYFGPGTRLLVL.